The 28 T cell receptor beta chains listed next were all sequenced from one sample in a study of T cells in Graves' hyperthyroidism and ophthalmopathy. It was RNA transcripts that yielded the amplified TCR beta CDR3 regions. HTBI primers were employed in a first-round RT-PCR of the TCR CDR3. TCRdb re-called the multiplex PCR reads through MiXCR, storing one row per CDR3 protein. The sample shows more than 600,000 distinct CDR3 sequences, around 17% of them seen only once. The sequenced sample consisted of blood. The receptors here all came from a man younger than 30 with Graves' hyperthyroidism.

V is TRBV7-3 and J is TRBJ2-2, with 11 bases matching TRBD2. Trimming removed 1 base from V and 4 bases from J; junction bases left unmatched: 11. Germline values: CDR1 SGHTA, CDR2 FQGTGA. The CDR3 sequence is 19 residues long. DNA for the CDR3: TGTGCCAGCAGCTTAAAGTCAGGGCTAGCGGGAGGAGTCACCGGGGAGCTGTTTTTT. It specifies CASSLKSGLAGGVTGELFF.

In its sample, this clonotype was seen a few times. The chain uses TRBV6-1 and TRBJ1-5; no clear D. Trimming cost V 3 bases and J 7 bases, with 4 bases left between them. From germline, CDR1 is MNHNS and CDR2 SASEGT. CDR3 length equals 11 residues. CDR3 sequence: CASSESQPQHF. CDR3 bases: TGTGCCAGCAGTGAGAGCCAGCCCCAGCATTTT.

The chain joins TRBV10-3 to TRBJ1-6; 7 bases agree with TRBD1. The V gene's germline CDR1 is ENHRY and CDR2 SYGVKD. Trimming removed 6 bases from V and 7 bases from J; junction bases left unmatched: 9. The CDR3 has 15 residues. The CDR3 DNA sequence: TGTGCCATCAGGGCCCAGGGGGGAGAGAATTCACCCCTCCACTTT. This encodes CAIRAQGGENSPLHF.

This clonotype was counted only a few times. Given the absence of the conserved phenylalanine or tryptophan at the CDR3 end, a read error is likely. The chain is built from TRBV7-2 and TRBJ2-5; 11 nucleotides agree with TRBD2. This CDR3 region has 18 residues. V dropped 0 bases and J dropped 1; count of bases not matched to a gene: 7. Germline CDR1 reads SGHTA; CDR2 reads FQGNSA. This chain's CDR3 is CASSLAAVAGGPQETQYL. The CDR3 region has the DNA TGTGCCAGCAGCTTAGCGGCGGTAGCGGGAGGGCCCCAAGAGACCCAGTACCTC.

This clonotype has a count of ten or more. This chain joins TRBV20-1 and TRBJ2-1, with D possibly matching TRBD2 (6 bases). The germline V gene encodes CDR1 DFQATT and CDR2 SNEGSKA (reference sequence). Trimming removed 2 bases at V and 10 bases at J, with 12 bases between. The CDR3 extends over 12 amino acids. The CDR3 DNA follows: TGCAGTGCTAGATCCGATAGCGGAGAGCAGTTCTTC. Translated: CSARSDSGEQFF.

There are a few counts of this clonotype. The chain has TRBV3-1 and TRBJ2-5, with D unresolved. V lost 1 base, J lost 0 bases, and 9 bases lay in between. The CDR3 runs 15 residues. Germline V gene lookup returns CDR1 LGHDT and CDR2 YNNKEL (reference sequence). The CDR3 here is CASSQGTVYQETQYF. DNA of the CDR3: TGTGCCAGCAGCCAAGGTACGGTGTACCAAGAGACCCAGTACTTC.

Ten or more counts support this clonotype. The CDR3 here is CASSWGQGGNQPQHF. Here the CDR3 DNA reads TGTGCCAGCAGTTGGGGCCAGGGAGGCAATCAGCCCCAGCATTTT. V and J are TRBV28 and TRBJ1-5, with D possibly being TRBD1 (5 bases). CDR3 length equals 15 residues. The ends were cut back, 4 bases at V and 2 bases at J, with 12 bases in the middle. Germline V gene data show CDR1 as MDHEN and CDR2 as SYDVKM.

This clonotype was counted many times. The chain recombines TRBV11-3 with TRBJ2-7; D is undetermined. CDR1 is SGHNT, CDR2 YENEEA, per germline. This CDR3 is 15 amino acids long. Trimming removed 5 bases from V and 2 bases from J, with 16 bases in between. The CDR3 region has the DNA TGTGCCAGCAGCCCCCACGGGTCGCGAGCCTACGAGCAGTACTTC. This gives the protein CASSPHGSRAYEQYF.

This chain links TRBV6-1 with TRBJ1-4, with D tentatively TRBD1 (6 bases). CDR1 and CDR2 from the germline V gene are MNHNS and SASEGT. The CDR3 loop spans 14 amino acids. V dropped 5 bases and J dropped 4 bases, with 11 bases sitting between them. For the CDR3, the DNA is TGTGCCAGCAGTTATTACAGGGTTAATGAAAAACTGTTTTTT. Residues: CASSYYRVNEKLFF.

V gene TRBV5-1 combines with J gene TRBJ1-1, with D uncertain. V shed 4 bases and J shed 9 bases, with 22 bases lying between them. This CDR3 is 15 amino acids long. CDR1 and CDR2 (germline): SGHRS, YFSETQ. Here the CDR3 reads CASSPSTGVGGKAFF. CDR3 sequence (DNA): TGCGCCAGCAGCCCCTCAACCGGTGTTGGAGGAAAAGCTTTCTTT.

This clonotype has more than one count but fewer than ten. This chain connects TRBV5-1 to TRBJ2-2; 7 bases fit TRBD2. V trimming: 4 bases; J trimming: 7 bases; junction bases outside the gene matches: 10. Germline values: CDR1 SGHRS, CDR2 YFSETQ. This CDR3 has 15 residues. The chain's CDR3 is CASSQPAGNHGELFF. The CDR3 DNA reads as TGCGCCAGCAGCCAACCAGCGGGAAATCACGGGGAGCTGTTTTTT.

Many counts were recorded for this clonotype. The chain carries TRBV28 and TRBJ2-7, with 10 bases identical to TRBD1. The CDR3 is 15 amino acids. CDR1 is MDHEN and CDR2 is SYDVKM in the germline V gene. V was pared by 8 bases and J by 2 bases, with 9 bases of the junction left unmatched. DNA for the CDR3: TGTGCCAGCGATTACCGGACAGGGGGACCCTACGAGCAGTACTTC. Translation: CASDYRTGGPYEQYF.

This clonotype was observed many times. V is TRBV6-1 and J is TRBJ1-1, with D hard to call. This CDR3 region has 14 residues. From germline, CDR1 is MNHNS and CDR2 SASEGT. The ends were cut back, 5 bases at V and 0 bases at J, with 10 bases in the middle. CDR3 sequence reads: CASSPLGLNTEAFF. CDR3 coding DNA: TGTGCCAGCAGTCCCCTGGGGTTGAACACTGAAGCTTTCTTT.

This clonotype was recorded at least ten times. The rearrangement joins TRBV7-2 to TRBJ2-7, with D perhaps matching TRBD2 (6 bases). CDR3 size: 14 residues. Per germline, CDR1 SGHTA and CDR2 FQGNSA. V lost 5 bases, J lost 0 bases, and 11 bases lay in between. This CDR3 reads CASSTREFSYEQYF. Here the CDR3 DNA reads TGTGCCAGCAGCACACGGGAGTTCTCCTACGAGCAGTACTTC. The full variable domain, in which reference TRBV7-2 and TRBJ2-7 provide the parts outside the CDR3, is GAGVSQSPSNKVTEKGKDVELRCDPISGHTALYWYRQSLGQGLEFLIYFQGNSAPDKSGLPSDRFSAERTGGSVSTLTIQRTQQEDSAVYLCASSTREFSYEQYFGPGTRLTVT.

This clonotype was detected many times. The rearrangement uses TRBV11-1 and TRBJ2-3; D possibly matches TRBD1 or TRBD2 (5 bases each). Germline CDR1 reads SGHAT; CDR2 reads FQDESV (reference sequence). Trimming cost V 2 bases and J 3 bases, with 9 bases left between them. This CDR3 has 14 residues. The CDR3 DNA reads as TGTGCCAGCAGCTTAACTAGGGGAACAGATACGCAGTATTTT. This gives the protein CASSLTRGTDTQYF. The full variable domain, rest sourced from reference TRBV11-1 and TRBJ2-3, is EAEVAQSPRYKITEKSQAVAFWCDPISGHATLYWYRQILGQGPELLVQFQDESVVDDSQLPKDRFSAERLKGVDSTLKIQPAELGDSAMYLCASSLTRGTDTQYFGPGTRLTVL.

The sample holds many counts of this clonotype. The rearrangement uses TRBV12-3 or TRBV12-4 and TRBJ1-2; D remains unclear. The CDR3 consists of 13 residues. Trimming left V 3 bases short and J 8 bases short, with 13 bases between. The CDR3 loop is CASSLSGAGGYTF. CDR3 nucleotides: TGTGCCAGCAGTTTGAGTGGAGCGGGGGGCTACACCTTC.

The rearrangement links TRBV5-1 to TRBJ2-5; TRBD2 is a possible D gene (6 bases). Germline V lookup: CDR1 SGHRS, CDR2 YFSETQ. The CDR3 covers 15 residues. V lost 5 bases and J lost 5, with 19 bases in between. The CDR3 is CASSSAGRLRETQYF. CDR3 sequence (DNA): TGCGCCAGCAGTTCGGCGGGGCGGTTGAGGGAGACCCAGTACTTC.

CDR3 region: CASSYGTREQYF. As DNA, the CDR3 is TGTGCCAGCAGCTACGGGACTCGAGAGCAGTACTTC. The V call is TRBV7-9, the J call TRBJ2-7; the D gene is possibly TRBD2 (6 bases). The CDR3 runs 12 residues. V lost 4 bases and J 7 bases, leaving 11 bases between the germline ends. CDR1 is SEHNR, CDR2 FQNEAQ, per germline (reference sequence).

This clonotype was detected ten times or more. The chain carries TRBV11-3 and TRBJ1-2; 8 nucleotides line up with TRBD1. Trimming at V came to 3 bases and at J to 4 bases, leaving 7 bases not matched to a gene. Germline V gives CDR1 SGHNT, CDR2 YENEEA. The length of the CDR3 is 15 residues. The CDR3, as DNA: TGTGCCAGCAGCTTCCCAGGGGGCGCGAGCTATGGCTACACCTTC. It yields the protein CASSFPGGASYGYTF.

This sequence joins TRBV7-3 and TRBJ2-5; D is unclear. Germline V gene data show CDR1 as SGHTA and CDR2 as FQGTGA. This CDR3 is built from 14 residues. Trimming shortened V by 0 bases and J by 2 bases, and 7 bases separated the two germline ends. CDR3 coding DNA: TGTGCCAGCAGCTTAACTTGGATACAAGAGACCCAGTACTTC. Translation: CASSLTWIQETQYF.

This rearrangement joins TRBV12-3 or TRBV12-4 to TRBJ2-5; D is unclear. Trimming took 2 bases from V and 3 from J, leaving 13 bases between them. The CDR3 consists of 15 residues. The CDR3 region has the DNA TGTGCCAGCAGTTTAAGTCGGCGGAAAGAAGAGACCCAGTACTTC. Translated: CASSLSRRKEETQYF.

The genes are TRBV6-6 and TRBJ1-1; a possible D gene is TRBD1 (6 bases). Trimming stripped 2 bases from V and 1 base from J, with 11 bases between. The CDR3 length is 15 residues. Germline CDR1 reads MNHNY; CDR2 reads SVGAGI (reference sequence). The CDR3 nucleotides read TGTGCCAGCAGTTACCTCGGGGGCGGGAACACTGAAGCTTTCTTT. Translation gives CASSYLGGGNTEAFF.

This clonotype was picked up many times. The chain joins TRBV2 to TRBJ1-1; D unclear. This CDR3 region has 13 residues. V was pared by 8 bases and J by 1 base, with 11 bases between. Germline loops: CDR1 SNHLY, CDR2 FYNNEI. The DNA for the CDR3 is TGTGCCAGCCTTCGATTTGAGAACACTGAAGCTTTCTTT. It translates to CASLRFENTEAFF. Full variable domain (rest looked up from reference TRBV2 and TRBJ1-1): EPEVTQTPSHQVTQMGQEVILRCVPISNHLYFYWYRQILGQKVEFLVSFYNNEISEKSEIFDDQFSVERPDGSNFTLKIRSTKLEDSAMYFCASLRFENTEAFFGQGTRLTVV.

The genes are TRBV5-5 and TRBJ1-2; D is unclear. V was shortened by 4 bases and J by 2 bases, with 15 bases between the two germline ends. From germline, CDR1 is SGHKS and CDR2 YYEKEE (reference sequence). CDR3 length: 15 amino acids. CDR3 amino acids: CASSAHLTENYGYTF. The CDR3 coding sequence is TGTGCCAGCAGCGCCCACCTGACCGAAAACTATGGCTACACCTTC.

This clonotype came up a few times. This chain connects TRBV9 to TRBJ2-2, with 9 bases that match TRBD1. The V segment lost 0 bases and the J segment 3 bases; nucleotides outside the gene matches: 3. The CDR3 runs to 16 residues. Germline V gene data show CDR1 as SGDLS and CDR2 as YYNGEE. The CDR3 here is CASSVDGTGYTGELFF. The CDR3 nucleotides read TGTGCCAGCAGCGTAGATGGGACAGGGTACACCGGGGAGCTGTTTTTT.

This clonotype has only a few counts. The chain recombines TRBV12-3 or TRBV12-4 with TRBJ2-7; a possible D gene is TRBD2 (6 bases). The CDR3 is 12 residues long. With 6 bases removed from V and 7 bases from J, the gap between germline ends came to 13 bases. The DNA for the CDR3 is TGTGCCAGCAGACGGGACTTACGGGAGCAGTACTTC. Translated, it gives CASRRDLREQYF.

The chain uses TRBV27 and TRBJ2-5; 8 positions match TRBD1. V gave up 4 bases and J gave up 12 bases; unmatched junction bases: 7. Germline CDR1 reads MNHEY; CDR2 reads SMNVEV (reference sequence). The CDR3 runs 12 residues. In nucleotides, the CDR3 is TGTGCCAGCAGTTCCCCCGGACAGGGAAAGTACTTC. It is translated as CASSSPGQGKYF.

There are a few counts of this clonotype. It is likely a read error, because the conserved phenylalanine at the end of the CDR3 is missing. V usage is TRBV7-2 and J usage is TRBJ2-5, with D unclear. The CDR3 covers 14 residues. Germline CDR1 reads SGHTA; CDR2 reads FQGNSA. V was pared by 2 bases and J by 5 bases, with 12 bases between. The CDR3 DNA reads as TGTGCCAGCAGCTTAAACAGCCATCCCGAGACCCAGTACTCC. This encodes CASSLNSHPETQYS.